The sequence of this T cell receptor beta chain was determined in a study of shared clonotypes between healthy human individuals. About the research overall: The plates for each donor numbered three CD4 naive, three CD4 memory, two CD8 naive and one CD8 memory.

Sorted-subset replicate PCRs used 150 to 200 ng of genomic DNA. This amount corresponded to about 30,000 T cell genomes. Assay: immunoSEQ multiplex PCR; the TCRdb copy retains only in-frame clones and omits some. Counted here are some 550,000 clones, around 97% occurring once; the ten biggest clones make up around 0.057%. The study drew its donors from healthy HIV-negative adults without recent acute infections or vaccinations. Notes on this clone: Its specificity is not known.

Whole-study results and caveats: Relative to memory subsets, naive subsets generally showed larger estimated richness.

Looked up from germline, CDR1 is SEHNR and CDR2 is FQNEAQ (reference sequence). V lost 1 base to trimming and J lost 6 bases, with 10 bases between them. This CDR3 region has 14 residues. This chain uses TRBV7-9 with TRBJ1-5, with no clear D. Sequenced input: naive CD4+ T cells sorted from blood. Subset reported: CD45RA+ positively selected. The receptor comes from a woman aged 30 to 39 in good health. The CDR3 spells CASSLGQDGQPQHF. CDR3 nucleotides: TGTGCCAGCAGCTTAGGGCAGGACGGTCAGCCCCAGCATTTT. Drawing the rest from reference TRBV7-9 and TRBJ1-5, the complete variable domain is DTGVSQNPRHKITKRGQNVTFRCDPISEHNRLYWYRQTLGQGPEFLTYFQNEAQLEKSRLLSDRFSAERPKGSFSTLEIQRTEQGDSAMYLCASSLGQDGQPQHFGDGTRLSIL.